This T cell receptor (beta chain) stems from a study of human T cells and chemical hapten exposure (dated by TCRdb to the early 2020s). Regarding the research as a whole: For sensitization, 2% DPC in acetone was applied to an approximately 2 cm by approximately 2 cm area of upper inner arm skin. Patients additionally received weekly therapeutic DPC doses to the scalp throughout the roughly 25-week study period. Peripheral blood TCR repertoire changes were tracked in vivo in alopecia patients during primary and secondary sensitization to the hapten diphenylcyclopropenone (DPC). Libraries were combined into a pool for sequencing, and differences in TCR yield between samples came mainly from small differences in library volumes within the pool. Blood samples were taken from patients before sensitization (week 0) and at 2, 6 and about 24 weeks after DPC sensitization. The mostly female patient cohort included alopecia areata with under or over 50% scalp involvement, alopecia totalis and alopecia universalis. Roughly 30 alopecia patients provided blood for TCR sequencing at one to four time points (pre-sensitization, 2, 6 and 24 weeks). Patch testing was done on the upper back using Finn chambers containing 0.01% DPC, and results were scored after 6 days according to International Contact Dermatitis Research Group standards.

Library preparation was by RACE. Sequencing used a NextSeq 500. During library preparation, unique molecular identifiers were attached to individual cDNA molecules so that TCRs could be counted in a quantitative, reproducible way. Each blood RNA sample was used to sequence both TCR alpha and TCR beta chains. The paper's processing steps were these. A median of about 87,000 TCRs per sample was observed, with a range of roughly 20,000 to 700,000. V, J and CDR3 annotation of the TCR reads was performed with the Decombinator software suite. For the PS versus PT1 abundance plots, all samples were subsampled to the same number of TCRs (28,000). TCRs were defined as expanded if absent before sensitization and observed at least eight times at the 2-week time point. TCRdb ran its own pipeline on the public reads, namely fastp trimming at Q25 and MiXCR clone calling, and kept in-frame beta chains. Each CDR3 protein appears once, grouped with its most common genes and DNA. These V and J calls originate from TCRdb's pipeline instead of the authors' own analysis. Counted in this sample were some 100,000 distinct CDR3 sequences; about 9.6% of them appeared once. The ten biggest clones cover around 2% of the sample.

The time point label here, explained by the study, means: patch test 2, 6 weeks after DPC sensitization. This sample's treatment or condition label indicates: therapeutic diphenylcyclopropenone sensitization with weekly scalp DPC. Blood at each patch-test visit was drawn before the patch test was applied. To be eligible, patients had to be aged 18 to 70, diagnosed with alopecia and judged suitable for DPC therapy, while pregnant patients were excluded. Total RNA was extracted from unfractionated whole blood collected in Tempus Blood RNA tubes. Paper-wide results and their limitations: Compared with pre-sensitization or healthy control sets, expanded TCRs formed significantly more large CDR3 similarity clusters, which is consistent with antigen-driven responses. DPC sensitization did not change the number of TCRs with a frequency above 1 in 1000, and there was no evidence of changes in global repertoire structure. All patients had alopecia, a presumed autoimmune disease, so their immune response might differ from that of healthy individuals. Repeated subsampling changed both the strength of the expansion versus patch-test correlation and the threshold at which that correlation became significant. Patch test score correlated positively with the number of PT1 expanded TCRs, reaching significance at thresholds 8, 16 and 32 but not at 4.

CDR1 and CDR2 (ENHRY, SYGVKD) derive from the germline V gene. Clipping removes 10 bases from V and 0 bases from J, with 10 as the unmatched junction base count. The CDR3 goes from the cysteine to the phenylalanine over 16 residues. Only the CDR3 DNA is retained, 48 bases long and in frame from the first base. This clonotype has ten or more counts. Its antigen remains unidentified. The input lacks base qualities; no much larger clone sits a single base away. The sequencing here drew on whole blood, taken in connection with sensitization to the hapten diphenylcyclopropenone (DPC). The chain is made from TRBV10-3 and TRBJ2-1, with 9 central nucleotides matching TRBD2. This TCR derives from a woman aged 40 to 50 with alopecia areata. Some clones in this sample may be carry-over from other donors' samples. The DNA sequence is TGTGCCACCGCAACTAGCGGGCGCAGCTCCTACAATGAGCAGTTCTTC. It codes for CATATSGRSSYNEQFF.